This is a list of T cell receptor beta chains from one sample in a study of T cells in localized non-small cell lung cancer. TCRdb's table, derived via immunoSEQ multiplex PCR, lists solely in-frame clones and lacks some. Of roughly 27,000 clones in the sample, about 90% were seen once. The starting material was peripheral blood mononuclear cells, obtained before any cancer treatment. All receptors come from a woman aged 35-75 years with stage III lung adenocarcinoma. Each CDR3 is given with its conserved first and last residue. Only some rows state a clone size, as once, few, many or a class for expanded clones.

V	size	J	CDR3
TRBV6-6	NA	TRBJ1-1	CASSLLRGWEAFF
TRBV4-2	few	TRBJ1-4	CASSQLGHNEKLFF
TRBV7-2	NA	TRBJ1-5	CASSLGSRSNQPQHF
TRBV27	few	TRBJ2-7	CASRRTGSYEQYF
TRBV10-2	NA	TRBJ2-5	CASSDVSGRATQYF
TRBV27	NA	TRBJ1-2	CASRPGRLYGLSF
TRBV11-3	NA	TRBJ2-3	CASSPGLAGSTDTQYF
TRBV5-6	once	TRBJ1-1	CASSLGTPEAFF
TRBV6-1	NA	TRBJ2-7	CASSETRYEQYF
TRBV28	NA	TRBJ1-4	CASSPAGNPNEKLFF
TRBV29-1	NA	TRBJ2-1	CSVQAGVSSYNEQFF
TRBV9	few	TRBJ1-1	CASAMDGTGNTEAFF
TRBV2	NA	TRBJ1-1	CASSASRIQNTEAFF
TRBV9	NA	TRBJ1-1	CASSPTVGGTEAFF
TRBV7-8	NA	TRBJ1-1	CASSLGEGRGEAFF
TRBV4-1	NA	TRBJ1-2	CASSQVGGYTF
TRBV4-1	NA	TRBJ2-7	CASSQVQREDREQYF
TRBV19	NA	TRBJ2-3	CASSQGGYTDTQYF
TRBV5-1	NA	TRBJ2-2	CASSLQTGETGELFF
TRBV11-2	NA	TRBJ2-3	CASSSRPGGGTDTQYF
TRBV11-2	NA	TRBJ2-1	CASSFSGPNEQFF
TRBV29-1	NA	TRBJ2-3	CSARPALSGEDTQYF
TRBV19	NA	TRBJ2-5	CASSPIHGVAETQYF